The clone carrying this T cell receptor (beta chain) was found once. The data belong to a study of blood T cell repertoires in COVID-19. Profiled with immunoSEQ multiplex PCR; TCRdb holds only in-frame clones, not every one. This sample has approximately 260,000 clones; 88% occur once, and the top ten carry approximately 2.2%. The sequence was collected from a woman aged 40 to 50 who had recovered from COVID-19. The specimen sequenced was peripheral blood.

The chain's CDR3 is CASSLEWQSTDTQYF. The CDR3 region has the DNA TGTGCCAGCAGCTTGGAATGGCAGAGCACAGATACGCAGTATTTT. The genes are TRBV5-5 and TRBJ2-3; no reliable D call. Germline V gene sequence: CDR1 SGHKS, CDR2 YYEKEE (reference sequence). V gave up 0 bases and J gave up 0 bases, with 8 bases separating them. This CDR3 has 15 residues.